This T cell receptor (beta chain) originates from a study of neurological immune-mediated disorders. Study details: The multiple sclerosis group of roughly 35 included 31 relapsing-remitting and 3 secondary progressive patients. Study-wide points: None of the CDR3 amino acid sequences in expanded clones turned up in more than one subject, which points to private repertoires in all groups. Among 34 multiple sclerosis patients, 18 had repertoires that phylogenetic grouping placed in one related-CDR3 cluster, a possible signature.

Sequencing of 15-18 subjects in each run yielded over 190 million TCR-beta sequences. TCRdb independently ran MiXCR on the 5' RACE reads; one entry per CDR3 protein. The sample carries tens of thousands of distinct CDR3 sequences, roughly 3.5% recorded once. This clonotype was counted at least ten times. Its cognate antigen is unknown. V lost 7 bases and J lost 3, with 10 bases in between. The CDR3 has 13 amino acids. The receptor's source is a woman aged 50 to 60 with multiple sclerosis. The chain recombines TRBV12-3 or TRBV12-4 with TRBJ1-5; D unresolved. Sequencing was performed on PBMCs. In DNA form, the CDR3 reads TGTGCCAGCACCTCGGACCTCAATCAGCCCCAGCATTTT. Translated, it gives CASTSDLNQPQHF.